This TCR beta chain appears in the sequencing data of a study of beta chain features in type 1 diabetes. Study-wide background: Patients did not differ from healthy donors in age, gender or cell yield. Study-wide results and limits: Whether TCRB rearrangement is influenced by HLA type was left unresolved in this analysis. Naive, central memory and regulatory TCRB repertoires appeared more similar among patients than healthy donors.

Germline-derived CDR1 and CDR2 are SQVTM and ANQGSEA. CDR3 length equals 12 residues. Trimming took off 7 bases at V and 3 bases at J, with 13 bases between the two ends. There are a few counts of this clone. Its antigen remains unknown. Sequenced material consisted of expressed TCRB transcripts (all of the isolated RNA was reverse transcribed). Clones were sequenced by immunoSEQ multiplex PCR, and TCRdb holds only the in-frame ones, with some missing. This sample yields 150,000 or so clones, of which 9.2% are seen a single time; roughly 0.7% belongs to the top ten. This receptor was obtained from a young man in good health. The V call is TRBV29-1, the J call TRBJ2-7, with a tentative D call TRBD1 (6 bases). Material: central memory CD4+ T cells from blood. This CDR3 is CSARGQSYEQYF. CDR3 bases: TGCAGCGCAAGAGGACAGAGCTACGAGCAGTACTTC.